The 3 T cell receptor beta chains listed next were all sequenced from one sample in a study of cytomegalovirus exposure and HLA in healthy donors. PCR involved 60 Vbeta and 13 Jbeta primers. Generated by immunoSEQ multiplex PCR, the TCRdb table keeps only in-frame clones and is missing some. Here the sample spans roughly 130,000 clones, roughly four fifths being singletons. Input material: PBMCs. The receptors stem from a woman in her forties or fifties in good health and CMV-seropositive.

This chain joins TRBV11-3 and TRBJ2-1; TRBD2 matches 8 bases. Germline V lookup: CDR1 SGHNT, CDR2 YENEEA. This CDR3 has 14 amino acids. V lost 2 bases, J lost 8 bases, and 5 bases stayed unmatched. The CDR3 region is CASSLQRGWDEQFF. CDR3 nucleotide sequence: TGTGCCAGCAGCTTACAGCGGGGGTGGGATGAGCAGTTCTTC.

J is TRBJ2-1 and V is TRBV7-2; D uncertain. V was cut by 5 bases and J by 1 base, with 12 bases left in between. The CDR3 runs 15 residues. The germline CDR1 and CDR2 sequences are SGHTA and FQGNSA. The CDR3 reads CASSPDTSSYNEQFF. The CDR3 DNA follows: TGTGCCAGCAGCCCTGACACTTCTTCCTACAATGAGCAGTTCTTC.

V and J are TRBV5-5 and TRBJ2-7; D possibly corresponds to TRBD1 (6 bases). The V gene's germline CDR1 is SGHKS and CDR2 YYEKEE (reference sequence). The CDR3 loop spans 15 amino acids. The V end was cut by 10 bases, the J end by 1 base, with 21 bases between. The CDR3: CASQVLGRGSYEQYF. The CDR3 DNA reads TGTGCCTCCCAAGTTCTGGGCAGGGGTTCCTACGAGCAGTACTTC.